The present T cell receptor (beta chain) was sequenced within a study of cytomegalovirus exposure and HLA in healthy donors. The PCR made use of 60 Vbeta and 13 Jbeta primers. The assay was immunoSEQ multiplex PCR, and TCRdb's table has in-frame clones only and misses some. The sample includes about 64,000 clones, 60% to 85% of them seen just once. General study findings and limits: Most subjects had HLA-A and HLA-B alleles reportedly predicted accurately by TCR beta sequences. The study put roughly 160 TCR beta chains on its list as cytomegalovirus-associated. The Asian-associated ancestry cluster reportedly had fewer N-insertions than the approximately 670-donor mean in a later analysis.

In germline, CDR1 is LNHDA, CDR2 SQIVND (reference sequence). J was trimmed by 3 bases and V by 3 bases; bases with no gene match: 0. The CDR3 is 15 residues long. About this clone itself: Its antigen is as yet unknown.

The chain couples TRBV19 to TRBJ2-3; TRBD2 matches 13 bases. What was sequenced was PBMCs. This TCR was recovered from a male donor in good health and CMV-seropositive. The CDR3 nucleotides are TGTGCCAGTAGTATGGGACTAGCGGGGACAGATACGCAGTATTTT. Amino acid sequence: CASSMGLAGTDTQYF.